The T cell receptor (beta chain) under discussion was sequenced for a study of T cell responses to AZD1222 COVID-19 vaccine. About the research overall: Some second doses came at about 4 weeks and others at about 12 weeks; these were pooled.

General study results and limits: Two doses of AZD1222 preceded a rise in Spike-specific TCR breadth and depth. Nearly half of spike-specific TCRs reportedly target variant regions that are unmutated in the B.1.351 and B.1.1.7 variants. Possibly, clonal diversity was underestimated; donors were largely white British and included more females.

Measured with immunoSEQ multiplex PCR; TCRdb has only the in-frame clones, and not every one. The sample contains roughly 120,000 clones, approximately 85% of which appear only once. This clone appeared once. Its specificity is not known. The CDR3 contains 14 residues. V lost 1 base to trimming and J lost 0 bases, with 6 bases between them. Germline V gene sequence: CDR1 SGHNT, CDR2 YENEEA. The source is an adult in good health. Source: peripheral blood, taken on day 0 of AZD1222 vaccination. V and J are TRBV11-3 and TRBJ1-1, with D unclear. The CDR3 is CASSLGLMNTEAFF. DNA of the CDR3: TGTGCCAGCAGCTTAGGCCTCATGAACACTGAAGCTTTCTTT. Full variable domain (missing parts from reference TRBV11-3 and TRBJ1-1): EAGVVQSPRYKIIEKKQPVAFWCNPISGHNTLYWYLQNLGQGPELLIRYENEEAVDDSQLPKDRFSAERLKGVDSTLKIQPAELGDSAVYLCASSLGLMNTEAFFGQGTRLTVV.